The 6 T cell receptor beta chains given below trace back to one sample, sequenced in a study of cytomegalovirus exposure and HLA in healthy donors (dated by TCRdb to the late 2010s). The library was produced with the immunoSEQ multiplex PCR assay. A mixture of 60 forward primers for TCR Vbeta segments and 13 reverse primers for TCR Jbeta segments was used in the multiplex PCR. The table was pulled from immuneACCESS by TCRdb, which kept in-frame rearrangements only. Such tables lose some clones; where checked, under half of the loss comes from unresolved V genes, and the rest has no known cause. The sample yields more than 250,000 clones; 70% to 90% were counted once. About 2.3% of the sample rests with the top ten. What was sequenced was PBMCs. Receptors originate from a woman aged 18-29 years in good health and CMV-seronegative.

The chain joins TRBV5-6 to TRBJ2-2; D is unresolved. The CDR3 is 14 residues long. From germline, CDR1 is SGHDT and CDR2 YYEEEE. Deletions cut 5 bases from V and 8 bases from J, with 16 bases between. The CDR3 nucleotides are TGTGCCAGCAGTCCACGCTTCCGGGTAGGGGAGCTGTTTTTT. Translating it yields CASSPRFRVGELFF.

The rearrangement uses TRBV18 and TRBJ2-7, with D possibly being TRBD2 (6 bases). The V gene's germline CDR1 is KGHSH and CDR2 LQKENI. With 3 bases removed from V and 5 bases from J, the gap between germline ends came to 14 bases. CDR3 length: 14 amino acids. The CDR3 DNA is TGTGCCAGCTCACCCGGGACCGGGGAGGACGAGCAGTACTTC. It codes for CASSPGTGEDEQYF.

The chain employs TRBV4-1 and TRBJ1-1, with 8 bases identical to TRBD1. With V trimmed by 1 base and J by 0 bases, 19 bases remained unmatched. Germline V CDR1 and CDR2: MGHRA, YSYEKL. The CDR3 is made up of 21 amino acids. The CDR3 DNA is TGCGCCAGCAGCCAAGCTGATTCCGGGACAGGCCCACTAATCCTGAACACTGAAGCTTTCTTT. It yields the protein CASSQADSGTGPLILNTEAFF.

The rearrangement joins TRBV11-2 to TRBJ2-3, with a possible D match to TRBD1 (6 bases). V lost 4 bases to trimming and J lost 3 bases, with 14 bases between them. The CDR3 spans 15 residues. Germline V gene lookup returns CDR1 SGHAT and CDR2 FQNNGV. CDR3 amino acids: CASSYGVDRTDTQYF. CDR3 nucleotides: TGTGCCAGCAGCTACGGAGTTGACAGGACAGATACGCAGTATTTT.

This chain links TRBV9 with TRBJ2-7; tentative D call: TRBD2 (7 bases). CDR1 is SGDLS, CDR2 YYNGEE, per germline. Trimming pared 1 base from V and 6 bases from J, leaving 14 bases between. The CDR3 loop spans 14 amino acids. The CDR3: CASSVMGGQGEQYF. In DNA, the CDR3 is TGTGCCAGCAGCGTAATGGGGGGGCAGGGCGAGCAGTACTTC.

The rearrangement joins TRBV6-5 to TRBJ2-1; a possible D gene is TRBD1 (5 bases). The germline V and J ends were trimmed by 2 bases and 0 bases, with 11 bases remaining between them. Germline values: CDR1 MNHEY, CDR2 SVGAGI. The CDR3 consists of 16 residues. CDR3 DNA sequence: TGTGCCAGCAGTTACAAGGGGCTAGGCTCCTACAATGAGCAGTTCTTC. It yields the protein CASSYKGLGSYNEQFF.